Below, 15 T cell receptor beta chains from the same sample are listed, as sequenced in a study of long-term antiretroviral therapy in people with HIV. It was version v3.0 of the immunoSEQ assay that was run at survey level. The data were produced by immunoSEQ multiplex PCR, yet TCRdb's version contains in-frame clones alone and is incomplete. The sample has 35,000 to 55,000 clones; 90% to 95% are singletons. The sequenced sample was unsorted PBMCs, obtained 3.7 years after starting antiretroviral therapy. These receptors were taken from a woman aged 45-65 years with HIV.

This chain connects TRBV6-5 to TRBJ1-2; D perhaps matches TRBD1 (5 bases). The CDR3 covers 12 residues. V lost 7 bases to trimming and J lost 4 bases, with 10 bases between them. The germline V gene encodes CDR1 MNHEY and CDR2 SVGAGI. CDR3 region: CASTGGVYGYTF. Written as DNA, the CDR3 is TGTGCCAGCACCGGGGGAGTCTATGGCTACACCTTC.

The chain links TRBV11-3 to TRBJ1-2, with 7 bases fitting TRBD1. CDR3 size: 16 residues. V was clipped by 2 bases and J by 3 bases; unmatched bases: 9. Germline loops: CDR1 SGHNT, CDR2 YENEEA. The CDR3 region has the DNA TGTGCCAGCAGCTTAAAGGTACAGGGGCCCCACTATGGCTACACCTTC. This codes for CASSLKVQGPHYGYTF.

The chain joins TRBV29-1 to TRBJ1-4; TRBD1 matches 8 bases. CDR1 and CDR2 from the germline V gene are SQVTM and ANQGSEA. The CDR3 runs to 14 residues. The ends lost 6 bases at V and 6 bases at J; junction bases unmatched: 9. In nucleotides, the CDR3 is TGCAGCGTCCGCGGGGGACAGGACTATGAAAAACTGTTTTTT. The encoded protein is CSVRGGQDYEKLFF.

The V call is TRBV6-6, the J call TRBJ2-7; no reliable D call. Germline-derived CDR1 and CDR2 are MNHNY and SVGAGI (reference sequence). The CDR3 totals 16 residues. Trimming left V 2 bases short and J 2 bases short, with 16 bases between. The CDR3 here is CASSYGPVRAPYEQYF. The CDR3 bases are TGTGCCAGCAGTTACGGGCCGGTTCGGGCCCCCTACGAGCAGTACTTC.

This chain connects TRBV30 to TRBJ2-5; TRBD1 matches 7 bases. V lost 2 bases, J lost 0 bases, and 3 bases stayed unmatched. The CDR3 loop spans 14 amino acids. CDR1 is GTSNPN and CDR2 is SVGIG in the germline V gene (reference sequence). The CDR3 is CAWSTGTDQETQYF. The CDR3 DNA sequence: TGTGCCTGGAGTACGGGGACAGACCAAGAGACCCAGTACTTC. Drawing the rest from reference TRBV30 and TRBJ2-5, the complete variable domain is SQTIHQWPATLVQPVGSPLSLECTVEGTSNPNLYWYRQAAGRGLQLLFYSVGIGQISSEVPQNLSASRPQDRQFILSSKKLLLSDSGFYLCAWSTGTDQETQYFGPGTRLLVL.

This clone came up once. The sample carries other DNA sequences with the same CDR3. The V call is TRBV7-2, the J call TRBJ2-2, with no clear D. CDR1 is SGHTA, CDR2 FQGNSA, per germline. V lost 1 base and J 4 bases, leaving 10 bases between the germline ends. This CDR3 comprises 15 residues. DNA for the CDR3: TGTGCCAGCAGCTTAGGGCCCCCGGGCACCGGGGAGCTGTTTTTT. Its translation is CASSLGPPGTGELFF.

This clone was seen a few times. This chain links TRBV6-5 with TRBJ2-3; TRBD2 matches at 10 bases. The length of the CDR3 is 15 residues. Trimming cost V 5 bases and J 6 bases; bases outside gene matches: 8. Germline V lookup: CDR1 MNHEY, CDR2 SVGAGI. In DNA form, the CDR3 reads TGTGCCAGCAGTAATACAGCGGGGGGGTCCGATACGCAGTATTTT. It specifies CASSNTAGGSDTQYF.

This clone occurred once. J is TRBJ2-3 and V is TRBV30, with D perhaps matching TRBD2 (5 bases). This CDR3 spans 14 amino acids. Germline values: CDR1 GTSNPN, CDR2 SVGIG (reference sequence). The V end lost 2 bases, the J end lost 1 base, and 10 bases lay between the germline ends. The CDR3 sequence is CAWSSGMGTDTQYF. The CDR3 DNA follows: TGTGCCTGGAGTTCGGGGATGGGCACAGATACGCAGTATTTT.

The rearrangement uses TRBV7-8 and TRBJ2-3; D remains unclear. The CDR3 is 16 residues long. Per the germline V gene, CDR1 is SGHVS and CDR2 is FQNEAQ. V lost 1 base to trimming and J lost 0 bases, with 11 bases between them. In nucleotides, the CDR3 is TGTGCCAGCAGCTTAGTAGGCAGAGCTAGCACAGATACGCAGTATTTT. Protein sequence: CASSLVGRASTDTQYF.

J is TRBJ1-1 and V is TRBV6-5, with D unresolved. The germline V and J ends were trimmed by 3 bases and 0 bases, with 5 bases remaining between them. The CDR3 loop spans 13 amino acids. The germline gives CDR1 MNHEY, CDR2 SVGAGI. In DNA form, the CDR3 reads TGTGCCAGCAGTTATTGGTTGAACACTGAAGCTTTCTTT. It translates to CASSYWLNTEAFF.

The chain carries TRBV6-1 and TRBJ2-5; TRBD1 aligns across 8 bases. The junction had 8 bases not matched to a gene; V was cut back by 6 bases and J by 5 bases. The germline V gene encodes CDR1 MNHNS and CDR2 SASEGT. The CDR3 is 14 amino acids. As DNA, the CDR3 is TGTGCCAGCAGCCCAGGGACAGGAGGGGAGACCCAGTACTTC. It specifies CASSPGTGGETQYF.

V usage is TRBV19 and J usage is TRBJ1-5; D might be TRBD1 (6 bases). Trimming took off 10 bases at V and 5 bases at J, with 18 bases between the two ends. Germline-derived CDR1 and CDR2 are LNHDA and SQIVND (reference sequence). The CDR3 totals 14 residues. For the CDR3, the DNA is TGTGCCACCACAGGGTATGGTTCTGATCAGCCCCAGCATTTT. This gives the protein CATTGYGSDQPQHF.

The rearrangement links TRBV5-1 to TRBJ2-3; TRBD2 agrees at 12 bases. The J segment lost 4 bases and the V segment lost 4 bases, leaving 10 bases of the junction unmatched. Germline V gene lookup returns CDR1 SGHRS and CDR2 YFSETQ. CDR3 size: 17 residues. The DNA for the CDR3 is TGCGCCAGCAGCGCCATTCTAGCGGGGGGGCCAGCAGATACGCAGTATTTT. Amino acids: CASSAILAGGPADTQYF.

This sequence joins TRBV6-6 and TRBJ1-2; 8 bases line up with TRBD1. The germline gives CDR1 MNHNY, CDR2 SVGAGI (reference sequence). V dropped 2 bases and J dropped 4; count of bases not matched to a gene: 3. The CDR3 contains 14 residues. The CDR3 loop reads CASSYGTGAYGYTF. The CDR3 region has the DNA TGTGCCAGCAGTTACGGGACAGGAGCCTATGGCTACACCTTC.

The chain carries TRBV7-8 and TRBJ1-2; D remains unclear. Between the trimmed V and J ends, which lost 5 bases and 8 bases, there was a span of 24 bases. This CDR3 has 16 residues. Germline V gene data show CDR1 as SGHVS and CDR2 as FQNEAQ. The CDR3 spells CASSVREGALIRGYTF. CDR3 DNA: TGTGCCAGCAGCGTCCGGGAGGGAGCGCTTATTAGAGGCTACACCTTC. The complete variable domain, with remaining parts taken from reference TRBV7-8 and TRBJ1-2, reads GAGVSQSPRYKVAKRGQDVALRCDPISGHVSLFWYQQALGQGPEFLTYFQNEAQLDKSGLPSDRFFAERPEGSVSTLKIQRTQQEDSAVYLCASSVREGALIRGYTFGSGTRLTVV.